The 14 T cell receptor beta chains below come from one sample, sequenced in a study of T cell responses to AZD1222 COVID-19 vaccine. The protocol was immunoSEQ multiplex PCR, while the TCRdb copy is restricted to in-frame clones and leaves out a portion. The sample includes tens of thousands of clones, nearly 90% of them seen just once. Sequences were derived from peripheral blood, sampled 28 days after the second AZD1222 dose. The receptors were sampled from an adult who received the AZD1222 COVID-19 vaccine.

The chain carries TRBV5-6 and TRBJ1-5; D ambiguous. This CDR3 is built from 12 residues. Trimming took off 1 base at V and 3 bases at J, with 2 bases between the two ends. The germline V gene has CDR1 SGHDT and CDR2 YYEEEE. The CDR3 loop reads CASSLNNQPQHF. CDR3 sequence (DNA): TGTGCCAGCAGCTTGAACAATCAGCCCCAGCATTTT.

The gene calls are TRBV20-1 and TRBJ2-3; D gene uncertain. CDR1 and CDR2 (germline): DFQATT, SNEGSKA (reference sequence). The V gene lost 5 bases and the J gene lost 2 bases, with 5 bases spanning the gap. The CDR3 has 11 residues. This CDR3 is CSAGFTDTQYF. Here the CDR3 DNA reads TGCAGTGCTGGGTTCACAGATACGCAGTATTTT.

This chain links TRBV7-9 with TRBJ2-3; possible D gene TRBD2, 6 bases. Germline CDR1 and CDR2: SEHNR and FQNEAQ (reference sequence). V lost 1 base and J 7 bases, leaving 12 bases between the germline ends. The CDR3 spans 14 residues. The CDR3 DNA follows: TGTGCCAGCAGCTTAGGCGGAGGGGTAAATACGCAGTATTTT. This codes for CASSLGGGVNTQYF.

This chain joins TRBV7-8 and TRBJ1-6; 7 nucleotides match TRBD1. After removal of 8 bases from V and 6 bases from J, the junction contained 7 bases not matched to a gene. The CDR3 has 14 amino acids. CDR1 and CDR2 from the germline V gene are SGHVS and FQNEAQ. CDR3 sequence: CASAYRGANSPLHF. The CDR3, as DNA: TGTGCCAGCGCCTACAGGGGTGCTAATTCACCCCTCCACTTT.

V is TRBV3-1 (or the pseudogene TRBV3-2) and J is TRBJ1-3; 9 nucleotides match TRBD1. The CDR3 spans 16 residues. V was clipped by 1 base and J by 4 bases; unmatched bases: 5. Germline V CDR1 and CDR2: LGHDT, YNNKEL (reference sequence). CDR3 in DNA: TGTGCCAGCAGCCAAGGGGACAGGGCTGGCGGAAACACCATATATTTT. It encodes CASSQGDRAGGNTIYF.

The CDR3: CASSPGTSGSGSYNEQFF. The CDR3 bases are TGCGCCAGCAGCCCCGGCACTAGCGGGAGTGGTTCCTACAATGAGCAGTTCTTC. The chain couples TRBV4-3 to TRBJ2-1, with 11 bases that match TRBD2. Trimming took 4 bases from V and 1 from J; bases not matched to a gene: 9. Germline V CDR1 and CDR2: LGHNA, YSLEER. The CDR3 loop spans 18 amino acids.

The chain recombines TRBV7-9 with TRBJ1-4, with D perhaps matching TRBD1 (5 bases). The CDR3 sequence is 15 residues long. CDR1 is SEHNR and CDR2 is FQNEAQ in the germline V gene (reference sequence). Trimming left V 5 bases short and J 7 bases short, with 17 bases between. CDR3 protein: CASSLNSGGTEKLFF. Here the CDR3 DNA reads TGTGCCAGCAGCCTCAATAGCGGGGGTACTGAAAAACTGTTTTTT.

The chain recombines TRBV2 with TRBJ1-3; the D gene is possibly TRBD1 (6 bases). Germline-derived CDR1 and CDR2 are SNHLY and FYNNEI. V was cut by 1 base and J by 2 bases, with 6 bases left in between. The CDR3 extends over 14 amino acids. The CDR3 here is CASSEGTAGNTIYF. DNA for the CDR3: TGTGCCAGCAGTGAAGGGACAGCTGGAAACACCATATATTTT. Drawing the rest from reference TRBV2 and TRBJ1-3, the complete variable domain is EPEVTQTPSHQVTQMGQEVILRCVPISNHLYFYWYRQILGQKVEFLVSFYNNEISEKSEIFDDQFSVERPDGSNFTLKIRSTKLEDSAMYFCASSEGTAGNTIYFGEGSWLTVV.

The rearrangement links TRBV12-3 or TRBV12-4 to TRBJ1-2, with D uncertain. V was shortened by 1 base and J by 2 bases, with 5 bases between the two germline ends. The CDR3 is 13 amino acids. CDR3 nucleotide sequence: TGTGCCAGCAGTTTAGACCGAAACTATGGCTACACCTTC. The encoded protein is CASSLDRNYGYTF.

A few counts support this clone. The CDR3 here is CASSLGQGSYGYTF. The CDR3 bases are TGCGCCAGCAGCTTGGGACAGGGTTCCTATGGCTACACCTTC. The chain employs TRBV5-1 and TRBJ1-2, with 7 bases that match TRBD1. The J segment lost 4 bases and the V segment lost 0 bases, leaving 3 bases of the junction unmatched. The CDR3 is 14 residues long. Per the germline V gene, CDR1 is SGHRS and CDR2 is YFSETQ.

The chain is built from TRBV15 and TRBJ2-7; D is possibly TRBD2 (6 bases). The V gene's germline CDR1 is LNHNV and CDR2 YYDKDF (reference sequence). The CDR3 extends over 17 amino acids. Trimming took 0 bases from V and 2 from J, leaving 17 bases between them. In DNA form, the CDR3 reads TGTGCCACCAGCAGAGATGGAGGAGGGGCCGGGGCCTACGAGCAGTACTTC. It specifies CATSRDGGGAGAYEQYF.

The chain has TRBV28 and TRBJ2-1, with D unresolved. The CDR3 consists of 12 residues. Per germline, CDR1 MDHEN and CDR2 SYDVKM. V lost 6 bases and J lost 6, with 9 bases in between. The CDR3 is CASSRVGNEQFF. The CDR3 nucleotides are TGTGCCAGCAGCCGAGTGGGCAATGAGCAGTTCTTC.

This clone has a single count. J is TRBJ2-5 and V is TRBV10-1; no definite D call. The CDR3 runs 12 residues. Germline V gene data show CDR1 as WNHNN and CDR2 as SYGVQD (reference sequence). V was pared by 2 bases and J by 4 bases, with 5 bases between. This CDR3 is CASSERGETQYF. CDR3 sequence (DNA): TGCGCCAGCAGTGAGCGCGGAGAGACCCAGTACTTC.

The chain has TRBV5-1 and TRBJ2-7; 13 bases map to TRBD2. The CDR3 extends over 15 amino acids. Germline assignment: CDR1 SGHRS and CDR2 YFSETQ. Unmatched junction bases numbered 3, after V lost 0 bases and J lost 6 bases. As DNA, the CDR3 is TGCGCCAGCAGCTTGGCGGGACTAGCGGGGACCGAGCAGTACTTC. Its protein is CASSLAGLAGTEQYF.